The entry below gives a single TCR beta chain sequence along with its context. Its antigen is currently unknown. The entry originates in a study of shared clonotypes between healthy human individuals. Study results and caveats: There were few donors, and this limited the genetic and exposure-history diversity represented. The researchers took only blood, and tissue repertoires probably look different.

Partitioning of CD4+ cells yielded a CD45RA+ naive subset and a CD45RA-negative memory subset. This CDR3 has 15 amino acids. J was trimmed by 4 bases and V by 2 bases; bases with no gene match: 7. The germline gives CDR1 MNHEY, CDR2 SMNVEV (reference sequence). Genomic DNA per cell subset filled all wells of several immunoSEQ plates. TCRdb's table, derived via immunoSEQ multiplex PCR, lists solely in-frame clones and lacks some. The table has 850,000 to 1,200,000 clones, 65% to 75% seen once. This chain joins TRBV27 and TRBJ2-5, with 7 bases that match TRBD1. The TCR sequence derives from a young man in good health. Sequencing input: memory CD4+ T cells sorted from blood. Subset here: CD45RA-negative fraction. The CDR3 bases are TGTGCCAGCAGTTTACGGAAGTACAGGGGAGAGACCCAGTACTTC. This encodes CASSLRKYRGETQYF.